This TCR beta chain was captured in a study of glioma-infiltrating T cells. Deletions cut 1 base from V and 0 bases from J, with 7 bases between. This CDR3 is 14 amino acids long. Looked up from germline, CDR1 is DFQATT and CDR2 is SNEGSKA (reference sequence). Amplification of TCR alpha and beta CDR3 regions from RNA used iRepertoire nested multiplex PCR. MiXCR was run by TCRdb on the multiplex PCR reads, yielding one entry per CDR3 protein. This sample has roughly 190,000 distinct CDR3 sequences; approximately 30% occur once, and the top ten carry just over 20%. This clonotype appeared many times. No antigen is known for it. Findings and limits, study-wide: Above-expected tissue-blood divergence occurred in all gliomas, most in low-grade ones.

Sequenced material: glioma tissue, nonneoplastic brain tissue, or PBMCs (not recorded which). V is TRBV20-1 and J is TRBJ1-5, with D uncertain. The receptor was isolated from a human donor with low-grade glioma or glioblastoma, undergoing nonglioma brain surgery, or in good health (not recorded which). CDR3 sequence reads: CSARGHISNQPQHF. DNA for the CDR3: TGCAGTGCTAGAGGGCATATTAGCAATCAGCCCCAGCATTTT.